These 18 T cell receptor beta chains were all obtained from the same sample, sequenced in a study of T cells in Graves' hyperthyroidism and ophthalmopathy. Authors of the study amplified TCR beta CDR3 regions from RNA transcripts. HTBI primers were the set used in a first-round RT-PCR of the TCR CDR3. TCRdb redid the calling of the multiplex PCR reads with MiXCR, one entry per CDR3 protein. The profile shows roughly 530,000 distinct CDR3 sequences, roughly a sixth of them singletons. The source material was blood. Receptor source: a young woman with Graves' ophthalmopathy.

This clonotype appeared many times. DNA for the CDR3: TGTGCCAGCAGTTTTACTTTGAAGGGGGGTAGCGGGCTCTCCTACAATGAGCAGTTCTTC. It encodes CASSFTLKGGSGLSYNEQFF. The chain recombines TRBV2 with TRBJ2-1; D is perhaps TRBD2 (7 bases). Germline CDR1 and CDR2: SNHLY and FYNNEI. This CDR3 region has 20 residues. Trimming removed 5 bases at V and 0 bases at J, with 26 bases between.

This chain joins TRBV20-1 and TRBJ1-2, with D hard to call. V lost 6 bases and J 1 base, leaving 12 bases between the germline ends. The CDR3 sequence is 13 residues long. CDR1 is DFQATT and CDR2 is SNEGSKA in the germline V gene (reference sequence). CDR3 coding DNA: TGCAGTGCCATCGACGGAGTTAACTATGGCTACACCTTC. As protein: CSAIDGVNYGYTF.

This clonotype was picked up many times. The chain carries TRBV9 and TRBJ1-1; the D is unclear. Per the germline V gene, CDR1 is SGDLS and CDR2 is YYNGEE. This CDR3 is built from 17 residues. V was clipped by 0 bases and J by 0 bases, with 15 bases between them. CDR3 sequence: CASSVEAGSLMNTEAFF. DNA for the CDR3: TGTGCCAGCAGCGTAGAAGCGGGATCCTTAATGAACACTGAAGCTTTCTTT.

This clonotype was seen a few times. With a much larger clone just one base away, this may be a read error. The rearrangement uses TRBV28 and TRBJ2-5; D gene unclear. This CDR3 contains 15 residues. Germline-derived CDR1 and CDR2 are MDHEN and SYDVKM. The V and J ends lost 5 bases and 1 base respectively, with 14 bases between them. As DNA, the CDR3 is TGTGCCAGCAGTACCCTAACAGCATGCCAAGAGACCCAGTACTTC. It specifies CASSTLTACQETQYF.

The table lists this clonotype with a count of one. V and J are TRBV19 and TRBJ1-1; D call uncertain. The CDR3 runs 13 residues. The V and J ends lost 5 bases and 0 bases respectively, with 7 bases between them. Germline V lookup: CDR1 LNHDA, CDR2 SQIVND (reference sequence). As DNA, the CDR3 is TGTGCCAGTAGTGCCACCTTGAACACTGAAGCTTTCTTT. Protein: CASSATLNTEAFF.

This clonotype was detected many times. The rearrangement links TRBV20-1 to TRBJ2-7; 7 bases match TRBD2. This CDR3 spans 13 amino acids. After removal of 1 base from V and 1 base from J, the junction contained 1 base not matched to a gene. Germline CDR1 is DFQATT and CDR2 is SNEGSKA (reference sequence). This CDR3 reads CSARASGSYEQYF. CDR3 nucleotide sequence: TGCAGTGCTAGAGCTAGCGGTTCCTACGAGCAGTACTTC.

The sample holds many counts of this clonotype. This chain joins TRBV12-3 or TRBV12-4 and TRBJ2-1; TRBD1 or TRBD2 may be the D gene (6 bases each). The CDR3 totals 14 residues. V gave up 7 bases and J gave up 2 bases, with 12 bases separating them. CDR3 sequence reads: CASTPGGPYNEQFF. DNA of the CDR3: TGTGCCAGCACTCCCGGGGGCCCCTACAATGAGCAGTTCTTC.

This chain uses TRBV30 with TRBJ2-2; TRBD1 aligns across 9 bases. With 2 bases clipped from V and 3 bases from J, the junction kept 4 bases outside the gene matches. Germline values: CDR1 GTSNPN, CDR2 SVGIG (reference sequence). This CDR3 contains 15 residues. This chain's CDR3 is CAWSSDRGDTGELFF. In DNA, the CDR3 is TGTGCCTGGAGTTCCGACAGGGGGGACACCGGGGAGCTGTTTTTT.

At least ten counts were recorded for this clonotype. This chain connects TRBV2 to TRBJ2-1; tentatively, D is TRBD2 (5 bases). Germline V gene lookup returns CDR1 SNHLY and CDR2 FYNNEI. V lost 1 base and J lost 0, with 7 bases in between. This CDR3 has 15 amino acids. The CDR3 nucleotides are TGTGCCAGCAGTGAAGGGAGGAGCTCCTACAATGAGCAGTTCTTC. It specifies CASSEGRSSYNEQFF.

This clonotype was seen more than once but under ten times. CDR3 in DNA: TGTGCCACCAGTGATCTGACTAGCGGACAAGAGACCCAGTACTTC. This translates into CATSDLTSGQETQYF. J is TRBJ2-5 and V is TRBV24-1; 9 nucleotides agree with TRBD2. V lost 3 bases, J lost 2 bases, and 3 bases stayed unmatched. Germline-derived CDR1 and CDR2 are KGHDR and SFDVKD. CDR3 size: 15 residues.

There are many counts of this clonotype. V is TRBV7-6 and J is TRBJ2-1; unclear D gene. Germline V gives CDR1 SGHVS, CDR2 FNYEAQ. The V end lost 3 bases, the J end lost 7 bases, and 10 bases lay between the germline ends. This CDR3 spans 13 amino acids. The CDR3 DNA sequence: TGTGCCAGCAGCTTCAAGGAATTGAATGAGCAGTTCTTC. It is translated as CASSFKELNEQFF.

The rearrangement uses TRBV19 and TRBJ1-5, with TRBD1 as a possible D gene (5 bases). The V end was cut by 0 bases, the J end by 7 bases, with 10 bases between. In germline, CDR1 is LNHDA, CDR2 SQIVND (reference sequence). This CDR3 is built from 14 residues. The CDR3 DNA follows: TGTGCCAGTAGTATAGATTCAGGGAAGCAGCCCCAGCATTTT. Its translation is CASSIDSGKQPQHF.

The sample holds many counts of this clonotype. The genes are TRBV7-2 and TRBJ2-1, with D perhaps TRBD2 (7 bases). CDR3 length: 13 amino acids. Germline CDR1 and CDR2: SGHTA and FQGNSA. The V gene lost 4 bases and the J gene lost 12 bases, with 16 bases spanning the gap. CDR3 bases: TGTGCCAGCAGCTCAGGACTAGGAGGGGGGCAGTTCTTC. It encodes CASSSGLGGGQFF.

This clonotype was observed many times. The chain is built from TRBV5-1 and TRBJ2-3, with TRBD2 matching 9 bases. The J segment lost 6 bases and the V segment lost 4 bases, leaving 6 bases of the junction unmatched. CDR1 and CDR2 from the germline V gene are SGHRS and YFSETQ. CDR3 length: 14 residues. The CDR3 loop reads CASSPRTSVDTQYF. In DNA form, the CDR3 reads TGCGCCAGCAGCCCTAGGACTAGCGTCGATACGCAGTATTTT.

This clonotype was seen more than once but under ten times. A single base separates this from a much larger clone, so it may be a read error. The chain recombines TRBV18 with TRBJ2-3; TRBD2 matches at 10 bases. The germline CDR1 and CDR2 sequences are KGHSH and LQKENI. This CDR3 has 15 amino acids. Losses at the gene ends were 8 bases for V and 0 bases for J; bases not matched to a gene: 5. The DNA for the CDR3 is TGTGCCAGCCCTACTAGCGGGACTAGCACAGATACGCAGTATTTT. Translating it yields CASPTSGTSTDTQYF.

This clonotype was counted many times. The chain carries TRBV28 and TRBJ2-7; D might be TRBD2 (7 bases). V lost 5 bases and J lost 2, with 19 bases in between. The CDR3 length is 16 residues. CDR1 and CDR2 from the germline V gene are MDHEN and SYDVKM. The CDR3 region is CASSPPRGAAAYEQYF. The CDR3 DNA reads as TGTGCCAGCAGTCCTCCCCGGGGGGCCGCAGCCTACGAGCAGTACTTC.

The CDR3 protein is CASSLEGALSGQPQHF. In nucleotides, the CDR3 is TGTGCCAGCAGTTTAGAGGGGGCCCTCTCTGGGCAGCCCCAGCATTTT. The V call is TRBV12-3 or TRBV12-4, the J call TRBJ1-5; 7 bases align to TRBD1. The CDR3 length is 16 residues. With V trimmed by 1 base and J by 7 bases, 10 bases remained unmatched.

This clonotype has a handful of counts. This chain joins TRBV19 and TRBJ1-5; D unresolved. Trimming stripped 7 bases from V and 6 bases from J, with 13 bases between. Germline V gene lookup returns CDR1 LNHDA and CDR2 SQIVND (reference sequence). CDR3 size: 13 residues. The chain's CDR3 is CASTPRIGQPQHF. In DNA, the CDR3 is TGTGCCAGTACCCCGAGGATTGGTCAGCCCCAGCATTTT.